Given below is one T cell receptor (beta chain) in context. Its specificity is not known. These data originate in a study of memory CD4+ T cells and cytomegalovirus serostatus. Points from the study as a whole: Repertoires predicted CMV serostatus with median bootstrapped AUC of roughly 0.95. CD4+ memory repertoires contained about 40% of the roughly 160 reported CMV TCRbeta sequences.

In the original analysis: Out-of-frame sequences were removed, leaving 2 million to 2.5 million distinct TCRbeta sequences. Clones were read by immunoSEQ multiplex PCR, and TCRdb kept only the in-frame ones, dropping some. V, J and clone size are those of that table, while D and trimming were read from the DNA. The sample carries 60,000 to 70,000 clones, around three quarters recorded once. Germline CDR1 SQVTM, CDR2 ANQGSEA. The junction had 4 bases not matched to a gene; V was cut back by 4 bases and J by 5 bases. The CDR3 sequence is 13 residues long. The sort gate was single viable CD3+CD4+CD8-CD45RO+ cells for memory CD4+ T cells.

This receptor was obtained from an adult in good health and CMV-seronegative. Some clones in this sample may be carry-over from other donors' samples. The rearrangement uses TRBV29-1 and TRBJ2-7; TRBD1 aligns across 11 bases. The sample was memory CD4+ T cells from blood. The CDR3 protein is CSVVGTGGHEQYF. CDR3 nucleotides: TGCAGCGTTGTCGGGACAGGGGGTCACGAGCAGTACTTC.